What follows describes a single T cell receptor (beta chain). Its specificity is unknown. The germline CDR1 and CDR2 sequences are MNHNY and SVGAGI (reference sequence). J was trimmed by 3 bases and V by 6 bases; bases with no gene match: 5. This CDR3 has 15 residues. The entry originates in a study of cytomegalovirus exposure and HLA in healthy donors. The study, taken as a whole, reports: Accounts indicate the classifier identified cytomegalovirus status with strong specificity and sensitivity. Researchers reportedly found TCR beta sequences accurately predicted most subjects' HLA-A and HLA-B alleles.

PCR was performed using 60 Vbeta and 13 Jbeta primers. Using immunoSEQ multiplex PCR, the repertoire was profiled, and TCRdb retains in-frame clones only, with some absent. The top ten hold around 9.6% of the sample, which has under 250,000 clones, around four fifths seen once. This sequence joins TRBV6-6 and TRBJ1-5; 10 bases align to TRBD1. Sequencing was carried out using PBMCs. This sequence originates from a woman in her forties or fifties in good health and CMV-seropositive. The CDR3 coding sequence is TGTGCCAGCAGCCTCGGACAGGGGGTCAATCAGCCCCAGCATTTT. It is translated as CASSLGQGVNQPQHF.